This T cell receptor (beta chain) was profiled in a study of blood T cells in healthy people across ages. V was shortened by 6 bases and J by 8 bases, with 16 bases between the two germline ends. The length of the CDR3 is 14 residues. Germline CDR1 reads SGHTA; CDR2 reads FQGNSA. Sample-barcoded 5' priming and a J-beta primer mix drove a second PCR of about 6 to 12 cycles. A single record per CDR3 protein comes from TCRdb applying MiXCR to the 5' RACE reads. The data contain about 1.1 million distinct CDR3 sequences, 35% to 45% of them singletons. V and J are TRBV7-2 and TRBJ1-4; tentatively, D is TRBD1 (6 bases). Source material: blood. This TCR came from a young man in good health. CDR3 DNA sequence: TGTGCCAGCAGTGAGTCCGGGACAAGCGAAAAACTGTTTTTT. This codes for CASSESGTSEKLFF.